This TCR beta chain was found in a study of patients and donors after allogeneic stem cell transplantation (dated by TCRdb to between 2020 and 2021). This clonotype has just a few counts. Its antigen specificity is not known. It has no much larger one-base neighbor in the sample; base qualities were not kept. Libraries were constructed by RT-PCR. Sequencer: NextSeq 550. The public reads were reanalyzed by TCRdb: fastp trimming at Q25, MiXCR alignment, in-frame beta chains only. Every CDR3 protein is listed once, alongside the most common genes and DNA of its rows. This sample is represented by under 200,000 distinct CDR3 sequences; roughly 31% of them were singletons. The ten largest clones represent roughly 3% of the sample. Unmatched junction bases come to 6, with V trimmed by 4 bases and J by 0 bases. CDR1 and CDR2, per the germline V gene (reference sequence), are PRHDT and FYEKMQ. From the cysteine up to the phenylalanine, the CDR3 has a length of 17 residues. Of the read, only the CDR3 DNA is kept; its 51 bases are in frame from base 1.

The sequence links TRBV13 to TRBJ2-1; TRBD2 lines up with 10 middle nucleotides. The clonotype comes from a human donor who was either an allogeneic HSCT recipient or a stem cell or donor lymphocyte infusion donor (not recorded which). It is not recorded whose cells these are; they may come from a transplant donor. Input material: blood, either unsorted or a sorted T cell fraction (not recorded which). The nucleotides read TGTGCCAGCAGCTGGGGACTAGCGTTGAGCTCCTACAATGAGCAGTTCTTC. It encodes CASSWGLALSSYNEQFF.